The 15 T cell receptor beta chains below were found in one sample sequenced in a study of PD-1 blockade in classical Hodgkin lymphoma. Noted time point: cycle 4 day 1 (C4D1), after around six weeks of nivolumab. After autologous stem cell transplantation all patients relapsed, and prior brentuximab vedotin exposure differed between cohorts. Using immunoSEQ multiplex PCR, the repertoire was profiled, and TCRdb retains in-frame clones only, with some absent. The sample carries 21,000 or so clones, 75% to 90% recorded once. The starting material was peripheral blood mononuclear cells (PBMCs), obtained before the fourth cycle of nivolumab. The source is a human donor with classical Hodgkin lymphoma.

The V and J genes are TRBV18 and TRBJ2-7; tentatively, D is TRBD1 (5 bases). Germline V gene lookup returns CDR1 KGHSH and CDR2 LQKENI. The CDR3 consists of 13 residues. V lost 0 bases and J lost 5, with 8 bases in between. CDR3 coding DNA: TGTGCCAGCTCACCACCGTTCAGGGACGAGCAGTACTTC. Translation gives CASSPPFRDEQYF.

This chain links TRBV5-8 with TRBJ2-2; D perhaps matches TRBD1 (6 bases). With 0 bases removed from V and 2 bases from J, the gap between germline ends came to 14 bases. The CDR3 covers 17 residues. CDR1 SGHTS and CDR2 YDEGEE come from the germline V gene. This CDR3 is CASSLELAGANTGELFF. DNA of the CDR3: TGTGCCAGCAGCTTGGAACTCGCAGGGGCTAACACCGGGGAGCTGTTTTTT.

The chain combines TRBV28 with TRBJ2-7; the D is unclear. The V and J ends lost 3 bases and 3 bases respectively, with 12 bases between them. The CDR3 is made up of 14 amino acids. In germline, CDR1 is MDHEN, CDR2 SYDVKM. The CDR3 DNA is TGTGCCAGCAGTTTGTTTCCTTCGGGCTACGAGCAGTACTTC. This codes for CASSLFPSGYEQYF.

The rearrangement joins TRBV21-1 to TRBJ1-5; the DNA was not compared with TRBD1, the D call given in the table. TRBV21-1 is a pseudogene locus. The CDR3 covers 17 residues. CDR3 nucleotides: TGTGCCAGCAGCAAAGAGGACAGCACTTATAGCAATCAGCCCCAGCATTTT. It codes for CASSKEDSTYSNQPQHF.

This clone was found a few times. CDR3 region: CASSYSDITDTQYF. CDR3 coding DNA: TGTGCCAGCAGTTACTCGGACATCACAGATACGCAGTATTTT. The chain has TRBV6-6 and TRBJ2-3; D perhaps matches TRBD1 (5 bases). The CDR3 has 14 amino acids. V lost 0 bases and J lost 2, with 6 bases in between. Per the germline V gene, CDR1 is MNHNY and CDR2 is SVGAGI (reference sequence).

V and J are TRBV5-1 and TRBJ2-7; D ambiguous. Germline V gene data show CDR1 as SGHRS and CDR2 as YFSETQ. This CDR3 is 13 amino acids long. V lost 0 bases and J lost 3, with 7 bases in between. This CDR3 is CASSLAPDYEQYF. CDR3 sequence (DNA): TGCGCCAGCAGCTTGGCCCCGGACTACGAGCAGTACTTC.

This clone was picked up one time. The chain is built from TRBV5-4 and TRBJ1-2; 10 bases align to TRBD1. The ends lost 0 bases at V and 5 bases at J; junction bases unmatched: 4. Germline assignment: CDR1 SGHNT and CDR2 YYREEE (reference sequence). CDR3 length equals 15 residues. CDR3 DNA sequence: TGTGCCAGCAGCTTGGGAGGACAGGGGGTATATGGCTACACCTTC. This translates into CASSLGGQGVYGYTF.

The CDR3 sequence: CASSLKGQGANGYTF. The CDR3 coding sequence is TGTGCCAGCAGCTTAAAGGGACAGGGGGCGAATGGCTACACCTTC. The rearrangement joins TRBV7-9 to TRBJ1-2; 12 nucleotides align to TRBD1. This CDR3 has 15 amino acids. Per germline, CDR1 SEHNR and CDR2 FQNEAQ (reference sequence). V shed 2 bases and J 6 bases; nucleotides not matched to a gene: 4.

The chain joins TRBV6-6 to TRBJ2-7; 11 positions agree with TRBD2. V lost 8 bases, J lost 3 bases, and 0 bases stayed unmatched. CDR3 length: 12 amino acids. Germline-derived CDR1 and CDR2 are MNHNY and SVGAGI (reference sequence). CDR3 amino acids: CASGTSGYEQYF. The CDR3, as DNA: TGTGCCAGCGGGACTAGCGGCTACGAGCAGTACTTC.

The V call is TRBV18, the J call TRBJ1-2; D uncertain. This CDR3 region has 13 residues. The V gene's germline CDR1 is KGHSH and CDR2 LQKENI. V lost 2 bases to trimming and J lost 4 bases, with 8 bases between them. The CDR3 region has the DNA TGTGCCAGCTCACCAGACACCCTCTATGGCTACACCTTC. Translating gives CASSPDTLYGYTF.

J is TRBJ1-4 and V is TRBV7-9; 7 positions agree with TRBD1. This CDR3 region has 13 residues. The junction had 2 bases not matched to a gene; V was cut back by 6 bases and J by 4 bases. CDR1 and CDR2 from the germline V gene are SEHNR and FQNEAQ (reference sequence). The CDR3 sequence: CASRGQLNEKLFF. As DNA, the CDR3 is TGTGCCAGCAGGGGACAGCTTAATGAAAAACTGTTTTTT.

The chain carries TRBV6-5 and TRBJ1-6; 10 nucleotides agree with TRBD1. V shed 6 bases and J 7 bases; nucleotides not matched to a gene: 3. The germline V gene encodes CDR1 MNHEY and CDR2 SVGAGI. CDR3 length equals 14 residues. This CDR3 reads CASRPGQGNSPLHF. CDR3 coding DNA: TGTGCCAGCAGACCGGGACAGGGGAATTCACCCCTCCACTTT.

V is TRBV4-3 and J is TRBJ2-3, with D possibly being TRBD2 (5 bases). This CDR3 has 13 amino acids. Per germline, CDR1 LGHNA and CDR2 YSLEER. Trimming took 7 bases from V and 0 from J, leaving 8 bases between them. The CDR3 DNA follows: TGCGCCAGCAAAAGGACTAGCACAGATACGCAGTATTTT. Its protein product is CASKRTSTDTQYF.

The chain is built from TRBV7-8 and TRBJ2-4; D unresolved. V lost 5 bases, J lost 0 bases, and 11 bases lay in between. The CDR3 has 15 amino acids. CDR1 and CDR2 (germline): SGHVS, FQNEAQ. CDR3 nucleotides: TGTGCCAGCAGCCCGAGGTGGACAGCCAAAAACATTCAGTACTTC. Translating gives CASSPRWTAKNIQYF.

The chain is built from TRBV7-2 and TRBJ2-4; tentatively, D is TRBD2 (5 bases). The V end was cut by 1 base, the J end by 6 bases, with 16 bases between. The CDR3 contains 16 residues. Per the germline V gene, CDR1 is SGHTA and CDR2 is FQGNSA. The chain's CDR3 is CASSLGRGRGRNIQYF. The CDR3 DNA sequence: TGTGCCAGCAGCTTAGGTCGAGGCCGGGGAAGAAACATTCAGTACTTC.